This is a list of T cell receptor beta chains from one sample in a study of cytomegalovirus exposure and HLA in healthy donors. Clones were read by immunoSEQ multiplex PCR, and TCRdb kept only the in-frame ones, dropping some. The table includes 160,000 or so clones, around nine tenths detected once. Input material: PBMCs. The receptors originated from a man aged 18-30 years in good health and CMV-seropositive. Each CDR3 is given with its conserved first and last residue. Each record gives: J gene, clone size, D gene, V gene, CDR3 protein, CDR3 DNA. D genes are given only for firm matches. Clone size is stated in some rows and not others, as once, few, many or a class when expanded.

TRBJ2-3 - - TRBV18 CASSLVARDTQYF TGTGCCAGCTCACTGGTGGCCCGAGATACGCAGTATTTT
TRBJ1-5 - TRBD1 TRBV2 CASSGTGIHQPQHF TGTGCCAGCAGTGGGACAGGGATCCATCAGCCCCAGCATTTT
TRBJ1-1 - TRBD1 TRBV6-5 CATKNGTGSNTEAFF TGTGCCACCAAGAACGGGACAGGTTCGAACACTGAAGCTTTCTTT
TRBJ2-7 - - TRBV27 CASRGLYEQYF TGTGCCAGCAGGGGACTCTACGAGCAGTACTTC
TRBJ2-7 few TRBD1 TRBV5-6 CASSLRGQGVRHEQYF TGTGCCAGCAGCTTGAGGGGACAGGGGGTCCGCCACGAGCAGTACTTC
TRBJ2-1 - - TRBV10-2 CASSSTGYNEQFF TGCGCCAGCAGCTCAACAGGGTACAATGAGCAGTTCTTC
TRBJ2-7 - - TRBV5-1 CASQGGSSYEQYF TGCGCCAGCCAGGGGGGCAGCTCCTACGAGCAGTACTTC
TRBJ1-2 - - TRBV18 CASSSYVGEPYGYTF TGTGCCAGCTCATCGTACGTTGGGGAGCCCTATGGCTACACCTTC
TRBJ2-3 - TRBD2 TRBV5-8 CASSLGLAGADFSTDTQYF TGTGCCAGCAGCTTAGGACTAGCGGGGGCGGATTTTAGCACAGATACGCAGTATTTT
TRBJ2-1 - - TRBV7-2 CASSQKVGGSTYNEQFF TGTGCCAGCAGCCAAAAGGTCGGCGGGTCCACCTACAATGAGCAGTTCTTC
TRBJ2-1 - - TRBV9 CASSVSLSEQFF TGTGCCAGCAGCGTAAGCTTGAGTGAGCAGTTCTTC
TRBJ1-1 - - TRBV4-1 CASSQDWVQANTEAFF TGCGCCAGCAGCCAAGACTGGGTACAGGCGAACACTGAAGCTTTCTTT
TRBJ1-5 few - TRBV5-1 CASSLGREDRPQHF TGCGCCAGCAGCCTCGGGAGGGAGGATAGGCCCCAGCATTTT
TRBJ1-2 - TRBD1 TRBV27 CASRFLGTAYGYTF TGTGCCAGCCGTTTTTTAGGGACAGCTTATGGCTACACCTTC
TRBJ1-4 once - TRBV27 CASSSPTGREKLFF TGTGCCAGCAGCTCCCCTACAGGGCGTGAAAAACTGTTTTTT
TRBJ1-2 - - TRBV5-4 CASSLGQYGYTF TGTGCCAGCAGCTTGGGTCAGTATGGCTACACCTTC
TRBJ1-1 - TRBD1 TRBV28 CASRVTGDAAEAFF TGTGCCAGCAGGGTGACAGGGGATGCGGCGGAAGCTTTCTTT
TRBJ1-1 once - TRBV6-1 CASSERRGITEAFF TGTGCCAGCAGTGAACGACGGGGGATCACTGAAGCTTTCTTT
TRBJ2-1 - - TRBV5-1 CASTYRDSHNEQFF TGCGCCAGCACATACAGAGACAGTCACAATGAGCAGTTCTTC
TRBJ2-7 - - TRBV6-1 CASSDPYLGAHEQYF TGTGCCAGCAGTGACCCCTATCTAGGAGCCCACGAGCAGTACTTC
TRBJ1-2 few - TRBV7-2 CASSRDSLYGYTF TGTGCCAGCAGCAGAGACAGCCTCTATGGCTACACCTTC
TRBJ1-4 - - TRBV6-4 CANTDITGEKLFF TGTGCCAACACGGACATCACGGGTGAAAAACTGTTTTTT
TRBJ2-5 once TRBD2 TRBV7-2 CASSPTSGGRETQYF TGTGCCAGCAGCCCAACTAGCGGGGGACGGGAGACCCAGTACTTC
TRBJ2-3 - - TRBV5-1 CASTSSGQSTDTQYF TGCGCCAGCACCTCCTCGGGACAAAGCACAGATACGCAGTATTTT
TRBJ2-2 - TRBD2 TRBV5-4 CASTRGAGGNTGELFF TGTGCCAGCACCCGAGGGGCGGGGGGGAACACCGGGGAGCTGTTTTTT
TRBJ1-1 - - TRBV11-2 CASSTQKNTEAFF TGTGCCAGCAGCACACAGAAGAACACTGAAGCTTTCTTT
TRBJ1-5 - TRBD1 TRBV5-8 CASSLDRGPHVQPQHF TGTGCCAGCAGCTTGGATAGGGGGCCCCACGTTCAGCCCCAGCATTTT
TRBJ1-3 - - TRBV18 CASSPRRRGPGNTIYF TGTGCCAGCTCACCACGGAGGAGAGGTCCTGGAAACACCATATATTTT
TRBJ2-3 - TRBD1 TRBV5-6 CASSLKGAGTGGADTQYF TGTGCCAGCAGCTTGAAAGGAGCCGGGACAGGGGGCGCAGATACGCAGTATTTT
TRBJ2-7 - - TRBV5-1 CASSLGGFSEQYF TGCGCCAGCAGCTTGGGAGGGTTTTCAGAGCAGTACTTC
TRBJ1-2 - TRBD1 TRBV4-1 CASSPPSHRGRLGYTF TGCGCCAGCAGCCCCCCGTCGCACAGGGGTCGGTTAGGCTACACCTTC
TRBJ2-2 few - TRBV9 CASSQGMTEELFF TGTGCCAGCAGCCAGGGAATGACCGAGGAGCTGTTTTTT
TRBJ2-5 - - TRBV7-6 CASSFKETQYF TGTGCCAGCAGCTTTAAAGAGACCCAGTACTTC
TRBJ2-7 - - TRBV19 CASSIRLQTNYEQYF TGTGCCAGTAGTATACGTTTACAGACTAACTACGAGCAGTACTTC
TRBJ2-1 - - TRBV20-1 CSPSDNEQFF TGCAGTCCCTCTGACAATGAGCAGTTCTTC
TRBJ1-2 - TRBD1 TRBV6-5 CASSYSKGGWGYTF TGTGCCAGCAGTTACTCGAAAGGGGGCTGGGGCTACACCTTC
TRBJ2-2 - - TRBV5-1 CASSSLNSGNTGELFF TGCGCCAGCAGCTCCCTGAATAGCGGGAACACCGGGGAGCTGTTTTTT
TRBJ1-2 - - TRBV9 CASSVLEGDYGYTF TGTGCCAGCAGCGTATTGGAGGGAGACTATGGCTACACCTTC
TRBJ2-7 - TRBD2 TRBV4-1 CASSLGTSGTYEQYF TGCGCCAGCAGCCTTGGGACTAGCGGGACCTACGAGCAGTACTTC
TRBJ2-5 - - TRBV7-2 CASSRQAGLQETQYF TGTGCCAGCAGCCGCCAGGCTGGACTACAAGAGACCCAGTACTTC
TRBJ2-3 - TRBD1 TRBV2 CASSGQGGTDTQYF TGTGCCAGCAGTGGACAGGGCGGGACAGATACGCAGTATTTT
TRBJ2-3 - TRBD2 TRBV7-7 CASSLGLAGNTDTQYF TGTGCTAGCAGCTTAGGACTAGCGGGGAACACAGATACGCAGTATTTT
TRBJ1-1 - - TRBV5-1 CASSLAIGANTEAFF TGCGCCAGCAGCTTGGCCATAGGGGCGAACACTGAAGCTTTCTTT
TRBJ2-7 once TRBD1 TRBV4-3 CASSQDHRGGYDEQYF TGCGCCAGCAGCCAAGATCACAGGGGCGGCTACGACGAGCAGTACTTC
TRBJ2-5 - TRBD1 TRBV27 CASSLTPWTGTRETQYF TGTGCCAGCAGCCTTACGCCCTGGACAGGGACCAGGGAGACCCAGTACTTC
TRBJ1-1 - TRBD1 TRBV6-1 CASSPPTDRGEAFF TGTGCCAGCAGCCCACCCACCGACAGGGGTGAAGCTTTCTTT
TRBJ1-1 once - TRBV6-9 CASSPISSNTEAFF TGTGCCAGCAGCCCTATATCGTCGAACACTGAAGCTTTCTTT
TRBJ2-7 - TRBD2 TRBV27 CASSSLGTSELYEQYF TGTGCCAGCAGTTCGCTCGGGACTAGCGAGCTCTACGAGCAGTACTTC
TRBJ2-2 once - TRBV2 CASSETPNTGELFF TGTGCCAGCAGTGAAACACCCAACACCGGGGAGCTGTTTTTT
TRBJ2-7 once TRBD2 TRBV14 CASSQKGFAGETYEQYF TGTGCCAGCAGCCAAAAGGGGTTCGCGGGGGAGACCTACGAGCAGTACTTC
TRBJ1-2 - - TRBV7-9 CASTSTAYGYTF TGTGCCAGCACCTCGACAGCATATGGCTACACCTTC
TRBJ1-1 - - TRBV11-2 CASSPPVFRGSGAFF TGTGCCAGCAGCCCTCCGGTTTTCCGGGGATCGGGAGCTTTCTTT
TRBJ2-3 - - TRBV27 CASSPDAAGRGTDTQYF TGTGCCAGCAGTCCAGATGCGGCAGGGCGAGGCACAGATACGCAGTATTTT